Below are 14 T cell receptor beta chains sequenced from a single sample in a study of control samples from healthy donors and cancer patients. Here immunoSEQ multiplex PCR was the method, and the copy in TCRdb shows in-frame clones only, minus some. The sample lists around 130,000 clones, approximately 92% occurring once. Sequencing input: blood. The origin of the receptors is a man aged 18 to 29 in good health.

The rearrangement links TRBV28 to TRBJ2-7; D possibly corresponds to TRBD2 (6 bases). The CDR3 loop spans 14 amino acids. The V gene lost 5 bases and the J gene lost 0 bases, with 11 bases spanning the gap. Per the germline V gene, CDR1 is MDHEN and CDR2 is SYDVKM. This chain's CDR3 is CASSTPGSSYEQYF. The CDR3, as DNA: TGTGCCAGCAGTACCCCCGGGAGCTCCTACGAGCAGTACTTC.

This clone was recorded only once. J is TRBJ2-3 and V is TRBV9; 9 bases match TRBD2. The CDR3 runs 16 residues. The germline V gene has CDR1 SGDLS and CDR2 YYNGEE. The V and J ends lost 0 bases and 5 bases, in that order; junction bases with no gene match: 7. In DNA form, the CDR3 reads TGTGCCAGCAGCGTAGTACTAGCGGGTTCGGGAGATACGCAGTATTTT. Translation: CASSVVLAGSGDTQYF.

V and J are TRBV2 and TRBJ2-2; TRBD1 agrees at 10 bases. Germline lookup yields CDR1 SNHLY and CDR2 FYNNEI. There are 16 residues in the CDR3. V shed 3 bases, J shed 4 bases, and the junction held 5 bases outside the gene matches. In DNA, the CDR3 is TGTGCCAGCAGTGACGACAGGGGGCAGAGCACCGGGGAGCTGTTTTTT. It yields the protein CASSDDRGQSTGELFF.

V gene TRBV15 combines with J gene TRBJ1-3; D uncertain. Germline CDR1 is LNHNV and CDR2 is YYDKDF (reference sequence). The CDR3 is 14 amino acids. The ends were cut back, 1 base at V and 1 base at J, with 5 bases in the middle. CDR3 loop: CATSRAESGNTIYF. In DNA, the CDR3 is TGTGCCACCAGCAGAGCAGAATCTGGAAACACCATATATTTT.

The chain links TRBV6-5 to TRBJ2-1; the D gene could be TRBD1 or TRBD2 (5 bases each). The V gene's germline CDR1 is MNHEY and CDR2 SVGAGI. The CDR3 totals 15 residues. Deletions cut 6 bases from V and 5 bases from J, with 17 bases between. CDR3 nucleotide sequence: TGTGCCAGCAGACGGGTGTCAGGGAGACACAATGAGCAGTTCTTC. As protein: CASRRVSGRHNEQFF.

The gene calls are TRBV5-1 and TRBJ2-7; D tentatively fits TRBD1 or TRBD2 (5 bases each). CDR3 size: 18 residues. Trimming took off 0 bases at V and 1 base at J, with 20 bases between the two ends. The germline CDR1 and CDR2 sequences are SGHRS and YFSETQ. CDR3: CASSLVWQTGTDSYEQYF. As DNA, the CDR3 is TGCGCCAGCAGCTTGGTTTGGCAGACCGGGACGGATTCCTACGAGCAGTACTTC.

This clone occurred once. The chain links TRBV27 to TRBJ2-3; unclear D gene. From germline, CDR1 is MNHEY and CDR2 SMNVEV (reference sequence). V lost 6 bases and J 0 bases, leaving 13 bases between the germline ends. The CDR3 loop spans 15 amino acids. CDR3 sequence reads: CASSSRKYSTDTQYF. CDR3 sequence (DNA): TGTGCCAGCAGCTCACGCAAATATAGCACAGATACGCAGTATTTT.

The rearrangement joins TRBV28 to TRBJ1-5; 11 nucleotides agree with TRBD1. V dropped 5 bases and J dropped 4; count of bases not matched to a gene: 7. This CDR3 comprises 16 residues. Germline V gene data show CDR1 as MDHEN and CDR2 as SYDVKM. The chain's CDR3 is CASSRTGGASNQPQHF. The CDR3 DNA reads as TGTGCCAGCAGTCGGACAGGGGGCGCATCAAATCAGCCCCAGCATTTT.

This chain joins TRBV30 and TRBJ1-5; weak D call: TRBD1 (5 bases). Trimming stripped 2 bases from V and 2 bases from J, with 13 bases between. This CDR3 region has 15 residues. Germline-derived CDR1 and CDR2 are GTSNPN and SVGIG (reference sequence). The DNA for the CDR3 is TGTGCCTGGAGTCAGGGAGTTTGGGGCAATCAGCCCCAGCATTTT. Translating it yields CAWSQGVWGNQPQHF. The whole variable domain, filled in from reference TRBV30 and TRBJ1-5, reads SQTIHQWPATLVQPVGSPLSLECTVEGTSNPNLYWYRQAAGRGLQLLFYSVGIGQISSEVPQNLSASRPQDRQFILSSKKLLLSDSGFYLCAWSQGVWGNQPQHFGDGTRLSIL.

The rearrangement joins TRBV7-8 to TRBJ2-1; 8 nucleotides match TRBD2. The CDR3 sequence is 17 residues long. Germline V gene data show CDR1 as SGHVS and CDR2 as FQNEAQ. V trimming: 0 bases; J trimming: 7 bases; junction bases outside the gene matches: 11. This CDR3 reads CASSLAWPREGQNEQFF. The CDR3 bases are TGTGCCAGCAGCTTAGCTTGGCCCCGGGAGGGCCAGAATGAGCAGTTCTTC.

The rearrangement uses TRBV2 and TRBJ1-5; D call uncertain. Germline assignment: CDR1 SNHLY and CDR2 FYNNEI. This CDR3 has 13 amino acids. Trimming shortened V by 0 bases and J by 0 bases, and 0 bases separated the two germline ends. CDR3 nucleotides: TGTGCCAGCAGTGAAGCTAGCAATCAGCCCCAGCATTTT. Translating gives CASSEASNQPQHF.

The chain uses TRBV5-3 and TRBJ2-7; weak D call: TRBD1 (5 bases). TRBV5-3 is an ORF, and what it does is uncertain. The CDR3 contains 16 residues. The V and J ends lost 4 bases and 3 bases respectively, with 20 bases between them. As DNA, the CDR3 is TGTGCCAGAAGCCTCCGGACAAAGGGCCCATTCTACGAGCAGTACGTC. Protein product: CARSLRTKGPFYEQYV.

The chain employs TRBV18 and TRBJ1-3; D is unresolved. The V and J ends lost 0 bases and 0 bases respectively, with 9 bases between them. Germline values: CDR1 KGHSH, CDR2 LQKENI. The CDR3 covers 16 residues. The CDR3 here is CASSPPQARSGNTIYF. Here the CDR3 DNA reads TGTGCCAGCTCACCACCCCAGGCGCGCTCTGGAAACACCATATATTTT.

The chain uses TRBV19 and TRBJ1-6; unclear D gene. Trimming left V 3 bases short and J 0 bases short, with 9 bases between. This CDR3 comprises 16 residues. Germline CDR1 reads LNHDA; CDR2 reads SQIVND (reference sequence). CDR3 region: CASSMAGSSYNSPLHF. In DNA form, the CDR3 reads TGTGCCAGTAGTATGGCCGGAAGCTCCTATAATTCACCCCTCCACTTT.